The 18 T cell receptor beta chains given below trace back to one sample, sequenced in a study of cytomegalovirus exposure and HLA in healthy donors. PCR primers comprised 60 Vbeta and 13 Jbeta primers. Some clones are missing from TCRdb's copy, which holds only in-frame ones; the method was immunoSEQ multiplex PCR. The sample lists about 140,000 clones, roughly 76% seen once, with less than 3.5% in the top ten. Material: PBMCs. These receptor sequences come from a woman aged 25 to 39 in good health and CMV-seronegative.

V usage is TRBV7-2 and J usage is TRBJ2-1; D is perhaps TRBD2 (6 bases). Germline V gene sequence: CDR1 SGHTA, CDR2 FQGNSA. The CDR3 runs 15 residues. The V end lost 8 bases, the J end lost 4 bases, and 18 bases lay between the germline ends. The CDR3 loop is CASRPGTSFYNEQFF. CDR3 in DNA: TGTGCCAGCCGCCCCGGGACTTCGTTTTACAATGAGCAGTTCTTC.

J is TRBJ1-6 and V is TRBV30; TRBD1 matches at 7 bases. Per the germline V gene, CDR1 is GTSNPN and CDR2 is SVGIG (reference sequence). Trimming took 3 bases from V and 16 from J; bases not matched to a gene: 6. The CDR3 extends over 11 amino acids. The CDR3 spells CAWSLGQVLHF. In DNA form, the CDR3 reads TGTGCCTGGAGCCTTGGACAGGTACTCCACTTT.

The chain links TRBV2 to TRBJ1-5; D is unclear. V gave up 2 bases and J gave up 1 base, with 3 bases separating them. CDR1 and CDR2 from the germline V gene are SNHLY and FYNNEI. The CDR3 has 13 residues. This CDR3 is CASSELSNQPQHF. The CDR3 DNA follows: TGTGCCAGCAGTGAACTCAGCAATCAGCCCCAGCATTTT.

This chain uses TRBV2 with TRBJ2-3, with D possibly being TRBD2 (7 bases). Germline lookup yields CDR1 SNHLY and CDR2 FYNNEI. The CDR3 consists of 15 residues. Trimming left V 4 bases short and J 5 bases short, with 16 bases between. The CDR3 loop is CASSAWGGGVDTQYF. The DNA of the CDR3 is TGTGCCAGCAGTGCTTGGGGGGGCGGGGTAGATACGCAGTATTTT.

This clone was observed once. CDR3 amino acids: CASSYSPGEAFF. The CDR3 nucleotides are TGTGCCAGCAGTTACTCACCAGGGGAAGCTTTCTTT. The chain has TRBV6-6 and TRBJ1-1; TRBD1 might be the D (5 bases). V was shortened by 0 bases and J by 8 bases, with 7 bases between the two germline ends. Looked up from germline, CDR1 is MNHNY and CDR2 is SVGAGI (reference sequence). The CDR3 has 12 residues.

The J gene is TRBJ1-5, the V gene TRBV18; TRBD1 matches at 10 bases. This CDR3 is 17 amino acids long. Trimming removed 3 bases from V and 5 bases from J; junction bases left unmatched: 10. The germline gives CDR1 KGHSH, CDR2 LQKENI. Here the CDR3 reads CASSPRQGASSDQPQHF. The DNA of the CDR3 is TGTGCCAGCTCACCCCGACAGGGGGCCTCCTCAGATCAGCCCCAGCATTTT.

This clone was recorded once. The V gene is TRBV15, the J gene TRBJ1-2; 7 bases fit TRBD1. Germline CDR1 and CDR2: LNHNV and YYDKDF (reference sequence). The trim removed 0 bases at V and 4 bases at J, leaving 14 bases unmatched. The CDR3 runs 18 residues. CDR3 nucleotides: TGTGCCACCAGCAGAGATATCAGGGGGAAACTCACGATCTATGGCTACACCTTC. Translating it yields CATSRDIRGKLTIYGYTF. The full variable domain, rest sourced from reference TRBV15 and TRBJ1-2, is DAMVIQNPRYQVTQFGKPVTLSCSQTLNHNVMYWYQQKSSQAPKLLFHYYDKDFNNEADTPDNFQSRRPNTSFCFLDIRSPGLGDTAMYLCATSRDIRGKLTIYGYTFGSGTRLTVV.

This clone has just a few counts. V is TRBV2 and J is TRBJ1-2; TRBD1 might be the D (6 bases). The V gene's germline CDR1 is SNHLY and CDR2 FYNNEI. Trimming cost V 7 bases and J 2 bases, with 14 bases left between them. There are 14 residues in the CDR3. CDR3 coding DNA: TGTGCCAGCACCCACAGGGCAGAAAACTATGGCTACACCTTC. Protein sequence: CASTHRAENYGYTF.

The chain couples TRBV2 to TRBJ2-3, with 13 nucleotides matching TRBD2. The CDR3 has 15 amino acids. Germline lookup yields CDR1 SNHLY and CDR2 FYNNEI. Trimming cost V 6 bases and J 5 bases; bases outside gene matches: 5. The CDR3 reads CASRGLAGVKDTQYF. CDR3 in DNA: TGTGCCAGCAGAGGACTAGCGGGAGTTAAAGATACGCAGTATTTT.

CDR3 amino acids: CASSAPPGTSGRGETQYF. In DNA form, the CDR3 reads TGTGCCAGCAGTGCGCCCCCCGGGACTAGCGGGAGGGGGGAGACCCAGTACTTC. V and J are TRBV25-1 and TRBJ2-5, with TRBD2 matching 16 bases. Germline trimming cut 4 bases from V and 5 bases from J; bases unmatched to any gene: 10. The CDR3 length is 18 residues. Germline assignment: CDR1 MGHDK and CDR2 SYGVNS.

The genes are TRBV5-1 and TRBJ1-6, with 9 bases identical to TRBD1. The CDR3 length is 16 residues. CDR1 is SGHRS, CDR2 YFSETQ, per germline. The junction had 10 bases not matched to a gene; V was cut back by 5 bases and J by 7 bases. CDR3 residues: CASRQNTGTGNSPLHF. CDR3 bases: TGCGCCAGCAGACAGAATACCGGGACAGGGAATTCACCCCTCCACTTT.

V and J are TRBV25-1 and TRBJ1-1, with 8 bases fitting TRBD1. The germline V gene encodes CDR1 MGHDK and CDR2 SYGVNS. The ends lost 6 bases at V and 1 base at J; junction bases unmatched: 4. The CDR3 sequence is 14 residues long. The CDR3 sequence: CASRTQGANTEAFF. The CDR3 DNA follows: TGTGCCAGCAGGACCCAGGGGGCGAACACTGAAGCTTTCTTT.

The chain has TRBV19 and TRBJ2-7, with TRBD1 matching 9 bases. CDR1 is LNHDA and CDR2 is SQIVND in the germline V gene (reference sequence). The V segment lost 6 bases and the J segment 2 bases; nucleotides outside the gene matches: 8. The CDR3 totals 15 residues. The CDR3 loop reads CASSIDGTGTYEQYF. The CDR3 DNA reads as TGTGCCAGTAGCATCGACGGGACAGGGACCTACGAGCAGTACTTC.

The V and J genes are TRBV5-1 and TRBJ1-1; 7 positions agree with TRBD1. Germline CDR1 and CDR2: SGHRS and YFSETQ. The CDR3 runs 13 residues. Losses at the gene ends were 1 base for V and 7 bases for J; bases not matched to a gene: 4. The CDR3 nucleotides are TGCGCCAGCAGCTTGCCCGGGACAGTTGAAGCTTTCTTT. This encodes CASSLPGTVEAFF. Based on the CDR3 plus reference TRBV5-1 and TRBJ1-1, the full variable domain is KAGVTQTPRYLIKTRGQQVTLSCSPISGHRSVSWYQQTPGQGLQFLFEYFSETQRNKGNFPGRFSGRQFSNSRSEMNVSTLELGDSALYLCASSLPGTVEAFFGQGTRLTVV.

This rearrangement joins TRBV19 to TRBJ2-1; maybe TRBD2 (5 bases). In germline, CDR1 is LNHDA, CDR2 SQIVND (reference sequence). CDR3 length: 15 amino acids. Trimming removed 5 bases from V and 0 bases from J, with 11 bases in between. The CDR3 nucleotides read TGTGCCAGTAGTTCAGCGGCGGGCTCCTACAATGAGCAGTTCTTC. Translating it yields CASSSAAGSYNEQFF.

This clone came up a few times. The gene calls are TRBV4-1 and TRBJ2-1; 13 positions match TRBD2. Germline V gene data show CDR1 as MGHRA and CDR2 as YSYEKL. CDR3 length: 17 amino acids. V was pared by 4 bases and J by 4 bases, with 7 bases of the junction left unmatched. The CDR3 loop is CASSRGGLAGVYNEQFF. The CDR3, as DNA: TGCGCCAGCAGCCGAGGTGGACTAGCGGGGGTTTACAATGAGCAGTTCTTC.

The CDR3 region has the DNA TGTGCCAGCAGTGCCAACTCGGACGAGCAGTACTTC. Translation gives CASSANSDEQYF. V and J are TRBV6-1 and TRBJ2-7; no definite D call. The V end lost 4 bases, the J end lost 5 bases, and 9 bases lay between the germline ends. Germline CDR1 MNHNS, CDR2 SASEGT. The CDR3 is 12 amino acids.

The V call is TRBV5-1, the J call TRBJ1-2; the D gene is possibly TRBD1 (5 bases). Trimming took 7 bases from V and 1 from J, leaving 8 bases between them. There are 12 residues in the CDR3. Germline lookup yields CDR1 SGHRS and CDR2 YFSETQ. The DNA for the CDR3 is TGCGCCAGCTCCAGGGATAACTATGGCTACACCTTC. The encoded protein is CASSRDNYGYTF. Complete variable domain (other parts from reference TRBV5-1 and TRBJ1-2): KAGVTQTPRYLIKTRGQQVTLSCSPISGHRSVSWYQQTPGQGLQFLFEYFSETQRNKGNFPGRFSGRQFSNSRSEMNVSTLELGDSALYLCASSRDNYGYTFGSGTRLTVV.